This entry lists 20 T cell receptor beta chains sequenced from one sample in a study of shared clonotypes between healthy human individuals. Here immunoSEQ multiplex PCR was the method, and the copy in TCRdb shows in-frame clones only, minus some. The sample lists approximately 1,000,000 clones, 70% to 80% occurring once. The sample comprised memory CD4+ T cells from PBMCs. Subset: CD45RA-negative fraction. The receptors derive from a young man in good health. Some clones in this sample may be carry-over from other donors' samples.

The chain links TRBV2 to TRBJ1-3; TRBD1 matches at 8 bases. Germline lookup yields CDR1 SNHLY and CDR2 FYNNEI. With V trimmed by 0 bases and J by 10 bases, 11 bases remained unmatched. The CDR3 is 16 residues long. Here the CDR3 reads CASSEAPGGPGRTIYF. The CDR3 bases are TGTGCCAGCAGTGAAGCTCCAGGGGGCCCGGGGAGGACCATATATTTT.

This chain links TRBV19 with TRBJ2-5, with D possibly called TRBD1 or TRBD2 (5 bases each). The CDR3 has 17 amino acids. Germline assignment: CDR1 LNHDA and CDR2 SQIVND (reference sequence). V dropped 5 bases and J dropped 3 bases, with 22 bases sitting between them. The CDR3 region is CASSLKLSGTAKETQYF. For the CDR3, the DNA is TGTGCCAGTAGTCTCAAACTATCCGGGACGGCCAAAGAGACCCAGTACTTC.

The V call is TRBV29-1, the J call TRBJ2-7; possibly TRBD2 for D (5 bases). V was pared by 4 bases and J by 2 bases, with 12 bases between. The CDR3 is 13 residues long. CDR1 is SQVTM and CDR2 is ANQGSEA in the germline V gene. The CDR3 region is CSVGADGAYEQYF. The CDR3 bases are TGCAGCGTTGGAGCTGACGGGGCCTACGAGCAGTACTTC.

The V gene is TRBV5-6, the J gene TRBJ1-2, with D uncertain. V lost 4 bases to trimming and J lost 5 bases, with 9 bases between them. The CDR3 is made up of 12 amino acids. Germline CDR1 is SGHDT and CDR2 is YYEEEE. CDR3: CASSTGPYGYTF. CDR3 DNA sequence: TGTGCCAGCAGCACCGGACCGTATGGCTACACCTTC.

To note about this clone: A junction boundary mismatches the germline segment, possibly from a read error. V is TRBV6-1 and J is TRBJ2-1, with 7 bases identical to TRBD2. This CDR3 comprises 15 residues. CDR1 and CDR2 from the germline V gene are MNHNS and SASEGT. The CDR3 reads CASIEAGPTSNEQFF. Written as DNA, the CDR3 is TGTGCCAGCATTGAAGCGGGACCCACCTCCAATGAGCAGTTCTTC.

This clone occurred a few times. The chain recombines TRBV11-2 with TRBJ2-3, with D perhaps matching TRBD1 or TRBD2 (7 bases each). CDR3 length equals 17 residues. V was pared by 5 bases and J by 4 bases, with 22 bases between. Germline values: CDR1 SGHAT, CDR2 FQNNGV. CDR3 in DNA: TGTGCCAGCAGCAGAAGGGGGCGGGAGTGGATGGCAGATACGCAGTATTTT. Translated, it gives CASSRRGREWMADTQYF.

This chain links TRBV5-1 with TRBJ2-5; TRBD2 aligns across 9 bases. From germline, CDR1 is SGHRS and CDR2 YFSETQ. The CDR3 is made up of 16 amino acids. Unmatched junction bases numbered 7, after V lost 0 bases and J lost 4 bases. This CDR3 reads CASSLEKAGGRETQYF. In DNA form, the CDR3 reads TGCGCCAGCAGCTTGGAAAAAGCGGGAGGCCGAGAGACCCAGTACTTC.

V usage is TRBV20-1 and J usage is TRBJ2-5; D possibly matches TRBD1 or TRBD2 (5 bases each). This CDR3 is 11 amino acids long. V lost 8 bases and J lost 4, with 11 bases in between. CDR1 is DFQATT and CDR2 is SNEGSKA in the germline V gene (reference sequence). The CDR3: CSPTRGETQYF. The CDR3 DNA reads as TGCAGTCCGACGAGGGGAGAGACCCAGTACTTC.

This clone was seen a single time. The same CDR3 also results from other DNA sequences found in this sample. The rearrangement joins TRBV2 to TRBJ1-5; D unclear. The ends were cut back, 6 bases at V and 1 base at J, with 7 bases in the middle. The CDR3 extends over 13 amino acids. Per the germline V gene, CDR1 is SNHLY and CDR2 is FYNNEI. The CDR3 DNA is TGTGCCAGCAGGGGTTACAGCAATCAGCCCCAGCATTTT. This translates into CASRGYSNQPQHF. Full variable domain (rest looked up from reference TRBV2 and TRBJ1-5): EPEVTQTPSHQVTQMGQEVILRCVPISNHLYFYWYRQILGQKVEFLVSFYNNEISEKSEIFDDQFSVERPDGSNFTLKIRSTKLEDSAMYFCASRGYSNQPQHFGDGTRLSIL.

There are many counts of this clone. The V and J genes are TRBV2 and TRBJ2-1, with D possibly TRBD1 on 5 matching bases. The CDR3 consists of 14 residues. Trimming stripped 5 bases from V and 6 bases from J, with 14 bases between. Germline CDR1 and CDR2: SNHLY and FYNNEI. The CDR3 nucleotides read TGTGCCAGCAGTCCTCGGACAAGTACCAATGAGCAGTTCTTC. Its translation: CASSPRTSTNEQFF.

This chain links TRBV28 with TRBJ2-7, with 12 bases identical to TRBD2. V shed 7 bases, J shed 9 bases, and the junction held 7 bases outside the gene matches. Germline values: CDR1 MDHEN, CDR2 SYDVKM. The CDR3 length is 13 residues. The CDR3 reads CASTKASGRAQYF. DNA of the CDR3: TGTGCCAGCACGAAGGCTAGCGGGAGGGCGCAGTACTTC.

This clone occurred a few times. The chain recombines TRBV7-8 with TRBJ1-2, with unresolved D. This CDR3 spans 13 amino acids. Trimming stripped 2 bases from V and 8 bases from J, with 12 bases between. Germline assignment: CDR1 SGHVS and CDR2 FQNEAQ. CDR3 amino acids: CASSLIGETGYTF. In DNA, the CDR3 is TGTGCCAGCAGCTTAATCGGGGAAACGGGCTACACCTTC.

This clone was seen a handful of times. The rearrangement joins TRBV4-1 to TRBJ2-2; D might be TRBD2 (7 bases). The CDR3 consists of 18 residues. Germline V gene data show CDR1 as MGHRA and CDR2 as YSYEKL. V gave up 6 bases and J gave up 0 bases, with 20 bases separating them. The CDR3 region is CASSPWGGGGPNTGELFF. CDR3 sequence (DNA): TGCGCCAGCAGTCCTTGGGGAGGGGGAGGCCCGAACACCGGGGAGCTGTTTTTT.

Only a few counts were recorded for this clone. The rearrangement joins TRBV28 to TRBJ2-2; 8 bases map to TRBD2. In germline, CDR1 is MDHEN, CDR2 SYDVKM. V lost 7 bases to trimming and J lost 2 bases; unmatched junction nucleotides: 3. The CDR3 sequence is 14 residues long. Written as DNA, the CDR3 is TGTGCCAGCATAGCGGGAACCAACACCGGGGAGCTGTTTTTT. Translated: CASIAGTNTGELFF.

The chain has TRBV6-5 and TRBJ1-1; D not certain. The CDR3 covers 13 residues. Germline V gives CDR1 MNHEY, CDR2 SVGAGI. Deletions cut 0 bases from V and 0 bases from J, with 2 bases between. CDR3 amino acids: CASSYSVNTEAFF. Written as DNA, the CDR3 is TGTGCCAGCAGTTACTCGGTGAACACTGAAGCTTTCTTT.

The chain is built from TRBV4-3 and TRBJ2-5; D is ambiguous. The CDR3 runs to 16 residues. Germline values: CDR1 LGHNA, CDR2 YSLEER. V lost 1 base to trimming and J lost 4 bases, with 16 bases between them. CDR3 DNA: TGCGCCAGCAGCCAAGGGGCAGCCACAATAACAGAGACCCAGTACTTC. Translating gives CASSQGAATITETQYF.

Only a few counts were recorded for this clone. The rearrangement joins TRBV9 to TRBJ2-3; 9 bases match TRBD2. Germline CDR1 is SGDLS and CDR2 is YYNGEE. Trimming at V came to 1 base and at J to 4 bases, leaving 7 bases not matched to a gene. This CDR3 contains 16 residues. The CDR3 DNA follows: TGTGCCAGCAGCGTACTGGGCGGGAGGGCCTCAGATACGCAGTATTTT. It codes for CASSVLGGRASDTQYF.

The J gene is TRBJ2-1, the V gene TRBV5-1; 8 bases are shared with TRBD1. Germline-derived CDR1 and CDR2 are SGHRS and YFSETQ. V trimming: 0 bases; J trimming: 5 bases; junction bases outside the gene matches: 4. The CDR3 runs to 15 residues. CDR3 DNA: TGCGCCAGCAGCTTGGACGGACAGGGTAACAATGAGCAGTTCTTC. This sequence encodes CASSLDGQGNNEQFF.

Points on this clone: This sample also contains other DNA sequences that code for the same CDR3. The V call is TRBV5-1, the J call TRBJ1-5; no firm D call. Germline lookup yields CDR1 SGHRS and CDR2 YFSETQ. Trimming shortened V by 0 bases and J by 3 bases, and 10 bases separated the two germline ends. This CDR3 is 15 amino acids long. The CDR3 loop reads CASSLEGRTNQPQHF. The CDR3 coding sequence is TGCGCCAGCAGCTTGGAGGGCAGGACCAATCAGCCCCAGCATTTT.

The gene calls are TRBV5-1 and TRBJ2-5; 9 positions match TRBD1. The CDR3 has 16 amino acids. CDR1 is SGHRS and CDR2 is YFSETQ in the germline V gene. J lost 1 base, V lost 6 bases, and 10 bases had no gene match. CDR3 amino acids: CASKWKTGGPQETQYF. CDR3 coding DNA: TGCGCCAGCAAGTGGAAGACAGGGGGACCCCAAGAGACCCAGTACTTC.